One TCR beta chain is described in this entry. The sample is drawn from a study of blood T cell repertoires in COVID-19. Original methodology: Estimates of nucleated cell counts were drawn from the amplification of reference gene primers. Generated by immunoSEQ multiplex PCR, the TCRdb table keeps only in-frame clones and is missing some. D and trimming come from the DNA, and the V and J calls and clone size come from that table. The sample records about 250,000 clones, about 88% being singletons. CDR3 length equals 14 residues. Losses at the gene ends were 6 bases for V and 5 bases for J; bases not matched to a gene: 3. Germline V gene lookup returns CDR1 MNHEY and CDR2 SVGAGI. Two negative PCRs, clearance, or symptom resolution were required of recovered Cohort 3 donors.

Sequencing was carried out using PBMCs or T cells enriched from blood (not recorded which). This receptor was obtained from a woman aged 45-65 years who had recovered from COVID-19. The chain couples TRBV6-5 to TRBJ2-2, with 10 nucleotides matching TRBD1. CDR3 region: CASSGQGVTGELFF. DNA of the CDR3: TGTGCCAGCAGCGGACAGGGGGTAACCGGGGAGCTGTTTTTT.